A selection of T cell receptor beta chains follows, all from one sample in a study of T cell responses to AZD1222 COVID-19 vaccine. The protocol was immunoSEQ multiplex PCR, while the TCRdb copy is restricted to in-frame clones and leaves out a portion. This sample carries roughly 100,000 clones, around 80% of them seen once, and the ten largest clones take about 5%. The sample was peripheral blood, taken on day 0 of AZD1222 vaccination. All receptors derive from an adult in good health. CDR3s include the opening cysteine and the closing phenylalanine or tryptophan. The order of the fields is clone size, CDR3 length, D gene, V gene, J gene, CDR3 DNA, CDR3 protein. A D gene is named only where the DNA matches it firmly. Size values are once, few and many counts, or a class for expanded clones, and some rows have none.

clone_size: NA
cdr3_length: 15
d_call: TRBD1
v_call: TRBV7-3
j_call: TRBJ2-2
cdr3_nt: TGTGCCAGCAGCTCCCGGGACAGGGCGGCCGGGGAGCTGTTTTTT
cdr3_aa: CASSSRDRAAGELFF

clone_size: NA
cdr3_length: 14
d_call: TRBD2
v_call: TRBV5-1
j_call: TRBJ2-2
cdr3_nt: TGCGCCAGCAAACCCGGGGGGTACACCGGGGAGCTGTTTTTT
cdr3_aa: CASKPGGYTGELFF

clone_size: NA
cdr3_length: 14
d_call: NA
v_call: TRBV27
j_call: TRBJ1-2
cdr3_nt: TGTGCCAGCAGTTTAGGGGGTCTACCCTATGGCTACACCTTC
cdr3_aa: CASSLGGLPYGYTF

clone_size: NA
cdr3_length: 14
d_call: NA
v_call: TRBV27
j_call: TRBJ2-7
cdr3_nt: TGTGCCAGCAGTTCCGGGACGGAGTCCTACGAGCAGTACTTC
cdr3_aa: CASSSGTESYEQYF

clone_size: once
cdr3_length: 14
d_call: TRBD1
v_call: TRBV6-2/TRBV6-3
j_call: TRBJ1-1
cdr3_nt: TGTGCCAGCAGTTCTACAGGGGCTTACACTGAAGCTTTCTTT
cdr3_aa: CASSSTGAYTEAFF

clone_size: NA
cdr3_length: 13
d_call: NA
v_call: TRBV19
j_call: TRBJ2-7
cdr3_nt: TGTGCCAGTTACAGGGTGACGTCCTACGAGCAGTACTTC
cdr3_aa: CASYRVTSYEQYF

clone_size: NA
cdr3_length: 13
d_call: NA
v_call: TRBV7-9
j_call: TRBJ2-1
cdr3_nt: TGTGCCAGCAGCCCGCCACTAGCCAATGAGCAGTTCTTC
cdr3_aa: CASSPPLANEQFF

clone_size: once
cdr3_length: 12
d_call: NA
v_call: TRBV15
j_call: TRBJ1-5
cdr3_nt: TGTGCCACCAGCAGAAATATTCAGCCCCAGCATTTT
cdr3_aa: CATSRNIQPQHF

clone_size: NA
cdr3_length: 15
d_call: NA
v_call: TRBV11-1
j_call: TRBJ1-2
cdr3_nt: TGTGCCAGCAGCTTAACCACCGGGGCCCCCGGCGGCTACACCTTC
cdr3_aa: CASSLTTGAPGGYTF

clone_size: once
cdr3_length: 12
d_call: NA
v_call: TRBV7-9
j_call: TRBJ2-7
cdr3_nt: TGTGCCAGCAGCTTCAGGGTAGACGAGCAGTACTTC
cdr3_aa: CASSFRVDEQYF

clone_size: NA
cdr3_length: 14
d_call: TRBD1
v_call: TRBV5-6
j_call: TRBJ2-5
cdr3_nt: TGTGCCAGCAGCCTACAGGGGATCCAAGAGACCCAGTACTTC
cdr3_aa: CASSLQGIQETQYF

clone_size: few
cdr3_length: 14
d_call: TRBD1
v_call: TRBV18
j_call: TRBJ2-7
cdr3_nt: TGTGCCAGCTCACCGGGGACAGATTCCTACGAGCAGTACTTC
cdr3_aa: CASSPGTDSYEQYF

clone_size: NA
cdr3_length: 16
d_call: NA
v_call: TRBV9
j_call: TRBJ1-6
cdr3_nt: TGTGCCAGCAGCAAGGGCCCTAGCTCCTATAATTCACCCCTCCACTTT
cdr3_aa: CASSKGPSSYNSPLHF

clone_size: NA
cdr3_length: 11
d_call: NA
v_call: TRBV7-2
j_call: TRBJ1-2
cdr3_nt: TGTGCCAGCAGCCCAGGGGATTACTACACCTTC
cdr3_aa: CASSPGDYYTF

clone_size: once
cdr3_length: 15
d_call: TRBD1
v_call: TRBV7-3
j_call: TRBJ2-7
cdr3_nt: TGTGCCAGCAGCTTGACGGGGACAGGGAGAGACGAGCAGTACTTC
cdr3_aa: CASSLTGTGRDEQYF

clone_size: NA
cdr3_length: 14
d_call: NA
v_call: TRBV2
j_call: TRBJ2-3
cdr3_nt: TGTGCCAGCAGTGCCCGACTAGTGCCAGATACGCAGTATTTT
cdr3_aa: CASSARLVPDTQYF

clone_size: NA
cdr3_length: 13
d_call: NA
v_call: TRBV6-5
j_call: TRBJ1-4
cdr3_nt: TGTGCCACCCAAGACTCAACTAATGAAAAACTGTTTTTT
cdr3_aa: CATQDSTNEKLFF

clone_size: NA
cdr3_length: 10
d_call: NA
v_call: TRBV29-1
j_call: TRBJ2-1
cdr3_nt: TGCAGCGTTCAGGGGTATGAGCAGTTCTTC
cdr3_aa: CSVQGYEQFF

clone_size: NA
cdr3_length: 13
d_call: NA
v_call: TRBV19
j_call: TRBJ1-2
cdr3_nt: TGTGCCAGTAGTATAGGGGCCAGTACGGGCTACACCTTC
cdr3_aa: CASSIGASTGYTF

clone_size: NA
cdr3_length: 14
d_call: TRBD1
v_call: TRBV6-4
j_call: TRBJ1-2
cdr3_nt: TGTGCCAGCAGTGTGACAGGGGGCCACTATGGCTACACCTTC
cdr3_aa: CASSVTGGHYGYTF

clone_size: once
cdr3_length: 15
d_call: TRBD2
v_call: TRBV27
j_call: TRBJ2-3
cdr3_nt: TGTGCCAGCAGCTTGACAGCGGGGTACACAGATACGCAGTATTTT
cdr3_aa: CASSLTAGYTDTQYF

clone_size: NA
cdr3_length: 15
d_call: NA
v_call: TRBV7-9
j_call: TRBJ1-2
cdr3_nt: TGTGCCAGCAGCTTAAGCCACCAACCGCGATCGGGCTACACCTTC
cdr3_aa: CASSLSHQPRSGYTF

clone_size: NA
cdr3_length: 15
d_call: TRBD1
v_call: TRBV7-2
j_call: TRBJ1-1
cdr3_nt: TGTGCCAGCAGCAGAATGGGACAGGGAGTCACTGAAGCTTTCTTT
cdr3_aa: CASSRMGQGVTEAFF

clone_size: NA
cdr3_length: 15
d_call: NA
v_call: TRBV5-8
j_call: TRBJ1-1
cdr3_nt: TGTGCCAGCAGACGGGGGGCGCGGGGGAACACTGAAGCTTTCTTT
cdr3_aa: CASRRGARGNTEAFF

clone_size: NA
cdr3_length: 11
d_call: NA
v_call: TRBV7-8
j_call: TRBJ1-2
cdr3_nt: TGTGCCAGCAGCCCAAGGGCCGGCTACACCTTC
cdr3_aa: CASSPRAGYTF

clone_size: NA
cdr3_length: 14
d_call: NA
v_call: TRBV6-5
j_call: TRBJ2-1
cdr3_nt: TGTGCCAGCAGTTCCCCGAGAGGGGGATATGAGCAGTTCTTC
cdr3_aa: CASSSPRGGYEQFF

clone_size: NA
cdr3_length: 14
d_call: NA
v_call: TRBV25-1
j_call: TRBJ2-1
cdr3_nt: TGTGCCAGCGGCCGAGGGGGGCGCGGCAATGAGCAGTTCTTC
cdr3_aa: CASGRGGRGNEQFF

clone_size: once
cdr3_length: 18
d_call: TRBD1
v_call: TRBV4-1
j_call: TRBJ2-2
cdr3_nt: TGCGCCAGCAGCCAAGAAGACAGGGGCTATTCGAACACCGGGGAGCTGTTTTTT
cdr3_aa: CASSQEDRGYSNTGELFF

clone_size: NA
cdr3_length: 15
d_call: NA
v_call: TRBV5-1
j_call: TRBJ1-2
cdr3_nt: TGCGCCAGCAACCCCTTGCCTGCATCTAACTATGGCTACACCTTC
cdr3_aa: CASNPLPASNYGYTF

clone_size: NA
cdr3_length: 15
d_call: TRBD1
v_call: TRBV2
j_call: TRBJ1-5
cdr3_nt: TGTGCCAGCAGTCCGGGGACAGGGGGCTACCAGCCCCAGCATTTT
cdr3_aa: CASSPGTGGYQPQHF

clone_size: NA
cdr3_length: 14
d_call: NA
v_call: TRBV11-2
j_call: TRBJ2-1
cdr3_nt: TGTGCCAGCAGCCGAGGGGGCGGGGAGGTCGAGCAGTTCTTC
cdr3_aa: CASSRGGGEVEQFF

clone_size: NA
cdr3_length: 16
d_call: NA
v_call: TRBV4-1
j_call: TRBJ1-1
cdr3_nt: TGCGCCAGCAGCCCCACAGGACATCGCGTGAACACTGAAGCTTTCTTT
cdr3_aa: CASSPTGHRVNTEAFF

clone_size: NA
cdr3_length: 11
d_call: NA
v_call: TRBV19
j_call: TRBJ2-7
cdr3_nt: TGTGCCAGTAGTATTGGGCACGAGCAGTACTTC
cdr3_aa: CASSIGHEQYF

clone_size: few
cdr3_length: 14
d_call: TRBD2
v_call: TRBV29-1
j_call: TRBJ2-5
cdr3_nt: TGCAGCGTTTTAAGCGGGGGGAATAAAGAGACCCAGTACTTC
cdr3_aa: CSVLSGGNKETQYF

clone_size: NA
cdr3_length: 13
d_call: TRBD1
v_call: TRBV19
j_call: TRBJ1-6
cdr3_nt: TGTGCCAGTAGGAGGACAGGGGATTCACCCCTCCACTTT
cdr3_aa: CASRRTGDSPLHF

clone_size: few
cdr3_length: 12
d_call: NA
v_call: TRBV7-9
j_call: TRBJ2-2
cdr3_nt: TGTGCCAGCAGCTCTACAGTGGGGGAGCTGTTTTTT
cdr3_aa: CASSSTVGELFF

clone_size: NA
cdr3_length: 15
d_call: TRBD1
v_call: TRBV9
j_call: TRBJ1-2
cdr3_nt: TGTGCCAGCAGCCCGGGGGGTAGGACAGGGGATGGCTACACCTTC
cdr3_aa: CASSPGGRTGDGYTF

clone_size: NA
cdr3_length: 16
d_call: TRBD1
v_call: TRBV4-3
j_call: TRBJ2-7
cdr3_nt: TGCGCCAGCAGCCAAGATCTGGGACAGGGGAGCGACGAGCAGTACTTC
cdr3_aa: CASSQDLGQGSDEQYF

clone_size: NA
cdr3_length: 15
d_call: TRBD1
v_call: TRBV6-1
j_call: TRBJ1-2
cdr3_nt: TGTGCCAGCAGTGAAGCGGACAGGCCCAACTATGGCTACACCTTC
cdr3_aa: CASSEADRPNYGYTF

clone_size: NA
cdr3_length: 15
d_call: TRBD1
v_call: TRBV4-3
j_call: TRBJ1-2
cdr3_nt: TGCGCCAGCAGCCAGGGACAGGGAGAATCGGATGGCTACACCTTC
cdr3_aa: CASSQGQGESDGYTF

clone_size: NA
cdr3_length: 16
d_call: TRBD2
v_call: TRBV20-1
j_call: TRBJ2-1
cdr3_nt: TGCAGTGCTAGTTCCGGGACTAGCGGGGGGGCCATTGAGCAGTTCTTC
cdr3_aa: CSASSGTSGGAIEQFF

clone_size: NA
cdr3_length: 14
d_call: NA
v_call: TRBV5-4
j_call: TRBJ2-2
cdr3_nt: TGTGCCAGCAGCGGGGACTTAAACACCGGGGAGCTGTTTTTT
cdr3_aa: CASSGDLNTGELFF

clone_size: NA
cdr3_length: 13
d_call: NA
v_call: TRBV12-3/TRBV12-4
j_call: TRBJ2-7
cdr3_nt: TGTGCCAGCAGTCATTTAGACAGGCCTGAGCAGTACTTC
cdr3_aa: CASSHLDRPEQYF

clone_size: NA
cdr3_length: 17
d_call: TRBD2
v_call: TRBV5-1
j_call: TRBJ2-3
cdr3_nt: TGCGCCAGCAGCTTGCCGCAGTCCGCGGGGGTCACAGATACGCAGTATTTT
cdr3_aa: CASSLPQSAGVTDTQYF

clone_size: NA
cdr3_length: 15
d_call: TRBD1
v_call: TRBV6-5
j_call: TRBJ1-5
cdr3_nt: TGTGCCAGCACAGAACCAGGGGGCGGCAATCAGCCCCAGCATTTT
cdr3_aa: CASTEPGGGNQPQHF